This T cell receptor beta chain was obtained from a study of T cells in Graves' hyperthyroidism and ophthalmopathy. Researchers took RNA transcripts and amplified the TCR beta CDR3 regions from them. The TCR CDR3 was amplified in a first-round RT-PCR using the HTBI primer set. TCRdb itself ran the multiplex PCR reads through MiXCR, one entry per CDR3 protein. This table has around 200,000 distinct CDR3 sequences, about 17% appearing once. This clonotype is deemed medium-sized. There are 15 residues in the CDR3. Trimming at V came to 2 bases and at J to 2 bases, leaving 2 bases not matched to a gene. CDR1 and CDR2 (germline): MDHEN, SYDVKM.

Sequencing was performed on blood. This TCR came from a woman aged 45-59 years with Graves' hyperthyroidism. The V and J genes are TRBV28 and TRBJ2-5; TRBD1 matches 10 bases. The CDR3 reads CASSLRGQGQETQYF. In nucleotides, the CDR3 is TGTGCCAGCAGTTTAAGGGGACAGGGGCAAGAGACCCAGTACTTC.